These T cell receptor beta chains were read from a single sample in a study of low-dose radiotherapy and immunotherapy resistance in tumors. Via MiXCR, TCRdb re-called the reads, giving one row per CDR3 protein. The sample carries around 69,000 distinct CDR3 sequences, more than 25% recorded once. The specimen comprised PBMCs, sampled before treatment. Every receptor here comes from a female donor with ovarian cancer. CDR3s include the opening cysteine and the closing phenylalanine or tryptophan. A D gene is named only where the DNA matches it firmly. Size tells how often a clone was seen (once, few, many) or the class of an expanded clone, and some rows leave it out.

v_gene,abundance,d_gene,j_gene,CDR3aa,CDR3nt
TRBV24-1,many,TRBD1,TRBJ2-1,CATSGTWTGGHNEQFF,TGTGCCACCAGTGGGACCTGGACAGGGGGCCACAATGAGCAGTTCTTC
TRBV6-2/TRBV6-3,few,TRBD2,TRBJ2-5,CASGSSGGHQETQYF,TGTGCCAGCGGATCTAGCGGGGGACACCAAGAGACCCAGTACTTC
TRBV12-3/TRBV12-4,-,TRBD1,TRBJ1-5,CASSLVDRDQELRNQPQHF,TGTGCCAGCAGTTTAGTAGACAGGGACCAAGAGTTACGCAATCAGCCCCAGCATTTT
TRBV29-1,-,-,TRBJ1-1,CSVTGRRDTEAFF,TGCAGCGTTACGGGCAGGAGGGACACTGAAGCTTTCTTT
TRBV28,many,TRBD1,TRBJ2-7,CASRRQGAYEQYF,TGTGCCAGCAGACGACAGGGGGCTTACGAGCAGTACTTC
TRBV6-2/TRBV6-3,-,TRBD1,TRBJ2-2,CASSRLYPGQGTGELFF,TGTGCCAGCAGCCGGTTATATCCGGGACAGGGGACCGGGGAGCTGTTTTTT
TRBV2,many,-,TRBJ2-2,CASQTGRTGWTQNTGELFF,TGTGCCAGCCAAACGGGTAGAACAGGGTGGACTCAGAACACCGGGGAGCTGTTTTTT
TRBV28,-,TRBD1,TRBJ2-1,CASTWTGGHNEQFF,TGTGCCAGCACCTGGACAGGGGGCCACAATGAGCAGTTCTTC
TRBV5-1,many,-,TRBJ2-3,CASSSGVDTQYF,TGCGCCAGCAGCTCCGGGGTAGATACGCAGTATTTT
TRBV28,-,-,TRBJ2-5,CASNRRSYETQYF,TGTGCCAGCAATAGACGGAGTTACGAGACCCAGTACTTC
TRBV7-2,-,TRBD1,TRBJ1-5,CASSPGTGGPYSNQPQHF,TGTGCCAGCAGCCCCGGGACAGGGGGGCCTTATAGCAATCAGCCCCAGCATTTT
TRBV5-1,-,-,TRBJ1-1,CASSLIGGETEAFF,TGCGCCAGCAGCCTTATAGGTGGGGAAACTGAAGCTTTCTTT
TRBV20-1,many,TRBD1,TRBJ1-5,CSARGWTGEMYSNQPQHF,TGCAGTGCTAGAGGCTGGACAGGGGAAATGTATAGCAATCAGCCCCAGCATTTT
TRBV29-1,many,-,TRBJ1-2,CRGGNLDYGYTF,TGCAGGGGGGGAAACCTTGACTATGGCTACACCTTC
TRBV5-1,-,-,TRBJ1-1,CASSLSGLGAFF,TGCGCCAGCAGCTTGAGCGGGTTAGGGGCTTTCTTT
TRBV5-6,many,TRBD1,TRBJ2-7,CASSLGTGIAYEQYF,TGTGCCAGCAGCTTGGGGACAGGGATCGCCTACGAGCAGTACTTC
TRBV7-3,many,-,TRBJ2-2,CASSARPLLANTGELFF,TGTGCCAGCAGCGCACGGCCCCTACTAGCGAACACCGGGGAGCTGTTTTTT